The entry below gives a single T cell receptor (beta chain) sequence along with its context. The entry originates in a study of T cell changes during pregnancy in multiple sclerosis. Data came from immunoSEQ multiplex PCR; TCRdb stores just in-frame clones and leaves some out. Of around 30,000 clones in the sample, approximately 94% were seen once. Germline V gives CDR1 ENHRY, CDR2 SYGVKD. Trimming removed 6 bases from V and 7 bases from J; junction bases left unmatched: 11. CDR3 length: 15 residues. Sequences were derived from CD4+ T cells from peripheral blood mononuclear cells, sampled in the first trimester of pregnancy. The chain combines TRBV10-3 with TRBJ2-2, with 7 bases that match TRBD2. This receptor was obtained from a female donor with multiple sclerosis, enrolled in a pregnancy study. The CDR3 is CAISTGGSFGGELFF. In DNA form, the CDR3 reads TGTGCCATCAGCACCGGGGGGTCCTTCGGCGGGGAGCTGTTTTTT.